This TCR beta chain comes out of a study of patients and donors after allogeneic stem cell transplantation. Trimming shortened V by 5 bases and J by 5 bases, and 10 bases separated the two germline ends. Germline CDR1 reads LGHDT; CDR2 reads YNNKEL (reference sequence). CDR3 length equals 12 residues. In TCRdb, the RT-PCR reads were re-called with MiXCR into one record per CDR3 protein. The sample carries roughly 880,000 distinct CDR3 sequences, approximately 18% recorded once. This sequence originates from a human donor who was either an allogeneic HSCT recipient or a stem cell or donor lymphocyte infusion donor (not recorded which). It is not recorded whose cells these are; they may come from a transplant donor. Sequencing was done on a sample of blood, either unsorted or a sorted T cell fraction (not recorded which). The rearrangement links TRBV3-1 to TRBJ2-7; tentative D call: TRBD1 (6 bases). The CDR3 nucleotides are TGTGCCAGCAGCACACAGGGTAACGAGCAGTACTTC. Translation gives CASSTQGNEQYF.